Presented here are 16 T cell receptor beta chains from one specimen sequenced in a study of blood T cell repertoires in COVID-19. Data came from immunoSEQ multiplex PCR; TCRdb stores just in-frame clones and leaves some out. The sample records roughly 100,000 clones, 85% to 90% being singletons. Sequenced material: peripheral blood. These receptors all come from a human donor with COVID-19, enrolled during active disease. The donor label of this sample is uncertain.

The chain recombines TRBV11-1 with TRBJ2-3; TRBD1 aligns across 9 bases. Looked up from germline, CDR1 is SGHAT and CDR2 is FQDESV (reference sequence). V was pared by 5 bases and J by 6 bases, with 6 bases of the junction left unmatched. The CDR3 loop spans 14 amino acids. The CDR3 here is CASSPRDREDTQYF. CDR3 coding DNA: TGTGCCAGCAGCCCGAGGGACAGGGAGGATACGCAGTATTTT.

This chain uses TRBV7-3 with TRBJ2-2; 8 bases are shared with TRBD2. Germline V gene sequence: CDR1 SGHTA, CDR2 FQGTGA. V trimming: 5 bases; J trimming: 4 bases; junction bases outside the gene matches: 3. The CDR3 contains 14 residues. The CDR3 DNA reads TGTGCCAGCAGCGCCCGGGGGGGCACCGGGGAGCTGTTTTTT. Residues: CASSARGGTGELFF.

The rearrangement joins TRBV27 to TRBJ2-7; 8 positions agree with TRBD1. Germline V gene sequence: CDR1 MNHEY, CDR2 SMNVEV (reference sequence). The CDR3 has 15 amino acids. The junction had 13 bases not matched to a gene; V was cut back by 6 bases and J by 6 bases. In nucleotides, the CDR3 is TGTGCCAGCAGCCACAAACAGGGGGGTATCAGCGAGCAGTACTTC. Translation gives CASSHKQGGISEQYF.

V and J are TRBV5-6 and TRBJ1-5; weak D call: TRBD1 (5 bases). Trimming removed 1 base at V and 5 bases at J, with 7 bases between. This CDR3 is 13 amino acids long. Looked up from germline, CDR1 is SGHDT and CDR2 is YYEEEE. The CDR3 protein is CASSLLGDQPQHF. The DNA of the CDR3 is TGTGCCAGCAGCTTGTTAGGGGATCAGCCCCAGCATTTT.

Many counts were recorded for this clone. The chain recombines TRBV5-6 with TRBJ1-2; the match to TRBD1 covers 8 bases. V gave up 2 bases and J gave up 4 bases; unmatched junction bases: 4. The CDR3 has 14 residues. Germline V gives CDR1 SGHDT, CDR2 YYEEEE. CDR3 region: CASSFRDRIYGYTF. In DNA, the CDR3 is TGTGCCAGCAGCTTCCGGGACAGGATCTATGGCTACACCTTC.

The rearrangement uses TRBV20-1 and TRBJ2-3, with 7 bases aligning to TRBD2. Per germline, CDR1 DFQATT and CDR2 SNEGSKA (reference sequence). V shed 3 bases, J shed 1 base, and the junction held 7 bases outside the gene matches. This CDR3 region has 15 residues. The CDR3 nucleotides are TGCAGTGCTAGTGGGAGGGGTGCGGGCACAGATACGCAGTATTTT. Translated: CSASGRGAGTDTQYF.

The chain links TRBV5-6 to TRBJ1-4; D might be TRBD1 (5 bases). The CDR3 extends over 16 amino acids. Germline lookup yields CDR1 SGHDT and CDR2 YYEEEE. The ends were cut back, 2 bases at V and 5 bases at J, with 16 bases in the middle. The CDR3 coding sequence is TGTGCCAGCAGCTTACAGACGGGGGGTAGGAATGAAAAACTGTTTTTT. Its translation is CASSLQTGGRNEKLFF.

The rearrangement joins TRBV5-1 to TRBJ1-4, with 7 bases aligning to TRBD1. J lost 8 bases, V lost 5 bases, and 9 bases had no gene match. The CDR3 covers 14 residues. Germline V gene data show CDR1 as SGHRS and CDR2 as YFSETQ. The CDR3 region is CASRMGTGAEKLFF. CDR3 coding DNA: TGCGCCAGCAGGATGGGAACAGGGGCCGAAAAACTGTTTTTT.

The chain recombines TRBV9 with TRBJ1-2; 8 nucleotides agree with TRBD1. V was clipped by 3 bases and J by 5 bases; unmatched bases: 9. This CDR3 spans 15 amino acids. CDR1 SGDLS and CDR2 YYNGEE come from the germline V gene. CDR3 loop: CASSDRTGLSYGYTF. The DNA of the CDR3 is TGTGCCAGCAGCGACCGGACAGGGCTGTCATATGGCTACACCTTC.

The chain employs TRBV28 and TRBJ1-2; perhaps TRBD1 as D (5 bases). The V end was cut by 7 bases, the J end by 2 bases, with 11 bases between. The CDR3 has 13 residues. Germline V CDR1 and CDR2: MDHEN, SYDVKM. Here the CDR3 DNA reads TGTGCCAGCAAGACCGGGGGGAACTATGGCTACACCTTC. Translated: CASKTGGNYGYTF.

V usage is TRBV4-1 and J usage is TRBJ2-3, with 9 bases identical to TRBD2. V trimming: 0 bases; J trimming: 2 bases; junction bases outside the gene matches: 6. Germline CDR1 and CDR2: MGHRA and YSYEKL. The CDR3 sequence is 17 residues long. DNA for the CDR3: TGCGCCAGCAGCCAAGAAGCGCGCGGGGGGGCCACAGATACGCAGTATTTT. Translated: CASSQEARGGATDTQYF.

The V gene is TRBV3-1 (or the pseudogene TRBV3-2), the J gene TRBJ1-1; D is uncertain. This CDR3 spans 18 amino acids. Germline CDR1 is LGHDT and CDR2 is YNNKEL (reference sequence). V was cut by 0 bases and J by 0 bases, with 17 bases left in between. The CDR3 loop reads CASSQDERAAYMNTEAFF. CDR3 DNA: TGTGCCAGCAGCCAAGATGAGAGGGCAGCTTACATGAACACTGAAGCTTTCTTT.

This clone was picked up one time. This chain uses TRBV5-1 with TRBJ1-1; D remains unclear. CDR3 length: 13 residues. Germline-derived CDR1 and CDR2 are SGHRS and YFSETQ. Trimming pared 4 bases from V and 1 base from J, leaving 8 bases between. The CDR3 coding sequence is TGCGCCAGCAGCGGCGGGGAGAACACTGAAGCTTTCTTT. Protein product: CASSGGENTEAFF. Full variable domain (rest looked up from reference TRBV5-1 and TRBJ1-1): KAGVTQTPRYLIKTRGQQVTLSCSPISGHRSVSWYQQTPGQGLQFLFEYFSETQRNKGNFPGRFSGRQFSNSRSEMNVSTLELGDSALYLCASSGGENTEAFFGQGTRLTVV.

The CDR3 sequence: CASSEQGHYGYTF. DNA of the CDR3: TGTGCCAGTAGTGAACAGGGGCACTATGGCTACACCTTC. V gene TRBV19 combines with J gene TRBJ1-2, with TRBD1 identical over 7 bases. Germline V lookup: CDR1 LNHDA, CDR2 SQIVND (reference sequence). J was trimmed by 3 bases and V by 5 bases; bases with no gene match: 3. The CDR3 spans 13 residues.

This clone has a single count. This rearrangement joins TRBV18 to TRBJ2-6; D perhaps matches TRBD1 (6 bases). Trimming removed 3 bases from V and 1 base from J, with 7 bases in between. CDR3 size: 15 residues. Germline lookup yields CDR1 KGHSH and CDR2 LQKENI. Here the CDR3 DNA reads TGTGCCAGCTCACCCGACAGGTCTGGGGCCAACGTCCTGACTTTC. It codes for CASSPDRSGANVLTF.

V is TRBV27 and J is TRBJ2-5; 7 bases map to TRBD2. The CDR3 length is 14 residues. In germline, CDR1 is MNHEY, CDR2 SMNVEV (reference sequence). The V segment lost 5 bases and the J segment 6 bases; nucleotides outside the gene matches: 9. The CDR3, as DNA: TGTGCCAGCAGTCCCCGACTAGCCATAAAGACCCAGTACTTC. It translates to CASSPRLAIKTQYF.